These 3 T cell receptor beta chains were all obtained from the same sample, sequenced in a study of beta chain features in type 1 diabetes. Every bit of the isolated RNA underwent reverse transcription, so sequencing read expressed TCRB transcripts. Sequencing was performed with immunoSEQ multiplex PCR; in TCRdb, only in-frame clones are kept and a portion is missing. The table includes about 400,000 clones, around 12% detected once. The sequenced material came from naive CD4+ T cells from blood. These receptors originate from a man in his late teens or twenties in good health.

This chain connects TRBV7-9 to TRBJ2-5; no reliable D call. The germline CDR1 and CDR2 sequences are SEHNR and FQNEAQ (reference sequence). CDR3 length: 13 residues. V was trimmed by 8 bases and J by 2 bases, leaving 12 bases between them. CDR3 protein: CASLRLAQETQYF. The CDR3 coding sequence is TGTGCCAGCCTCCGACTGGCTCAAGAGACCCAGTACTTC.

J is TRBJ2-7 and V is TRBV7-3; 9 bases agree with TRBD1. Trimming took 5 bases from V and 6 from J; bases not matched to a gene: 5. The germline gives CDR1 SGHTA, CDR2 FQGTGA. This CDR3 comprises 13 residues. DNA of the CDR3: TGTGCCAGCAGCCCCCGACAGGGGGGCGAGCAGTACTTC. Translated: CASSPRQGGEQYF.

This clone was counted a few times. The V gene is TRBV4-3, the J gene TRBJ2-3; tentative D call: TRBD1 (6 bases). V shed 4 bases and J shed 4 bases, with 15 bases lying between them. Germline assignment: CDR1 LGHNA and CDR2 YSLEER. The CDR3 spans 15 residues. The CDR3 DNA follows: TGCGCCAGCAGCCGATCTACAGGGCAGGCAGATACGCAGTATTTT. Its translation: CASSRSTGQADTQYF.